A single sample gave rise to the 22 T cell receptor beta chains below, sequenced in a study of T cell clones after liver transplantation. TCRdb's table, derived via immunoSEQ multiplex PCR, lists solely in-frame clones and lacks some. The repertoire holds roughly 80,000 clones, 70% to 90% seen once, with about 2.8% in the top ten. This specimen was CD4+ T cells from blood, taken at the 22-month timepoint. Source of these receptors: a human patient who received a liver transplant. Some T cells here may be from the graft donor.

This clone was recorded once. V gene TRBV25-1 combines with J gene TRBJ1-3; D is unresolved. The germline gives CDR1 MGHDK, CDR2 SYGVNS. V was shortened by 4 bases and J by 0 bases, with 7 bases between the two germline ends. CDR3 length: 14 amino acids. The CDR3 DNA follows: TGTGCCAGCAGTGGCCCATTCTCTGGAAACACCATATATTTT. Residues: CASSGPFSGNTIYF.

The rearrangement uses TRBV28 and TRBJ2-3; tentative D call: TRBD2 (5 bases). V was cut by 7 bases and J by 4 bases, with 12 bases left in between. CDR1 MDHEN and CDR2 SYDVKM come from the germline V gene. This CDR3 spans 13 amino acids. CDR3 in amino acids: CASTEPGSDTQYF. CDR3 sequence (DNA): TGTGCCAGCACCGAGCCGGGGTCAGATACGCAGTATTTT.

The chain combines TRBV5-4 with TRBJ2-2, with D perhaps TRBD1 (6 bases). The CDR3 length is 15 residues. Trimming removed 5 bases from V and 5 bases from J, with 16 bases in between. The germline CDR1 and CDR2 sequences are SGHNT and YYREEE (reference sequence). The CDR3 reads CASRIQGGGTGELFF. The CDR3 DNA sequence: TGTGCCAGCAGGATACAGGGTGGCGGGACCGGGGAGCTGTTTTTT. The entire variable domain, with the rest obtained from reference TRBV5-4 and TRBJ2-2, is as follows: ETGVTQSPTHLIKTRGQQVTLRCSSQSGHNTVSWYQQALGQGPQFIFQYYREEENGRGNFPPRFSGLQFPNYSSELNVNALELDDSALYLCASRIQGGGTGELFFGEGSRLTVL.

This chain links TRBV9 with TRBJ1-1, with 12 bases aligning to TRBD1. J gave up 4 bases and V 0 bases, and 10 bases lay outside the gene matches. Germline V gene data show CDR1 as SGDLS and CDR2 as YYNGEE. The CDR3 covers 18 residues. The CDR3 loop reads CASSVEAGTGGRSTEAFF. The CDR3 DNA is TGTGCCAGCAGCGTAGAGGCGGGGACAGGGGGCCGAAGCACTGAAGCTTTCTTT.

This chain joins TRBV7-2 and TRBJ2-1; no clear D. Germline V gives CDR1 SGHTA, CDR2 FQGNSA. V was clipped by 5 bases and J by 2 bases, with 4 bases between them. The CDR3 sequence is 12 residues long. CDR3 nucleotide sequence: TGTGCCAGCAGCGTCCCCTACAATGAGCAGTTCTTC. Its translation is CASSVPYNEQFF.

The V call is TRBV19, the J call TRBJ2-2; 8 nucleotides agree with TRBD1. Germline loops: CDR1 LNHDA, CDR2 SQIVND (reference sequence). The trim removed 10 bases at V and 8 bases at J, leaving 9 bases unmatched. The CDR3 runs to 13 residues. CDR3 residues: CATQGTGGGELFF. The DNA for the CDR3 is TGTGCCACCCAAGGGACAGGAGGAGGGGAGCTGTTTTTT.

This chain connects TRBV7-9 to TRBJ1-3; the D is unclear. The CDR3 extends over 15 amino acids. V lost 7 bases and J 0 bases, leaving 13 bases between the germline ends. Germline V gene sequence: CDR1 SEHNR, CDR2 FQNEAQ (reference sequence). CDR3 amino acids: CASNGLNSSGNTIYF. The DNA for the CDR3 is TGTGCCAGCAATGGACTCAACAGCTCTGGAAACACCATATATTTT.

This clone has more than one count but fewer than ten. The chain carries TRBV12-5 and TRBJ2-7; D is uncertain. Germline lookup yields CDR1 LGHNT and CDR2 FRNRAP. V was pared by 5 bases and J by 5 bases, with 7 bases between. The CDR3 covers 11 residues. This chain's CDR3 is CASGNRHEQYF. Here the CDR3 DNA reads TGTGCTAGTGGTAATAGACACGAGCAGTACTTC.

The V and J genes are TRBV12-5 and TRBJ2-1, with 9 bases that match TRBD2. The V gene end was trimmed by 4 bases and the J gene end by 4 bases; junction bases not matched to a gene: 2. Germline CDR1 and CDR2: LGHNT and FRNRAP. The CDR3 is 14 amino acids. The CDR3 DNA reads TGTGCTAGTGGTTCGGGACTAGCTTACAATGAGCAGTTCTTC. Translating gives CASGSGLAYNEQFF. The full variable domain, in which reference TRBV12-5 and TRBJ2-1 provide the parts outside the CDR3, is DARVTQTPRHKVTEMGQEVTMRCQPILGHNTVFWYRQTMMQGLELLAYFRNRAPLDDSGMPKDRFSAEMPDATLATLKIQPSEPRDSAVYFCASGSGLAYNEQFFGPGTRLTVL.

The rearrangement links TRBV7-2 to TRBJ2-3; 10 nucleotides agree with TRBD2. The germline CDR1 and CDR2 sequences are SGHTA and FQGNSA. The trim removed 5 bases at V and 5 bases at J, leaving 10 bases unmatched. This CDR3 comprises 16 residues. The CDR3 loop reads CASSQGLAPELDTQYF. DNA of the CDR3: TGTGCCAGCAGCCAGGGACTAGCGCCGGAGTTAGATACGCAGTATTTT.

This clone was seen a handful of times. The rearrangement joins TRBV19 to TRBJ2-7; 15 bases line up with TRBD2. The CDR3 spans 15 residues. Germline assignment: CDR1 LNHDA and CDR2 SQIVND (reference sequence). The V gene end was trimmed by 4 bases and the J gene end by 5 bases; junction bases not matched to a gene: 3. The CDR3 here is CASSRTSGGGHEQYF. CDR3 nucleotides: TGTGCCAGTAGTAGGACTAGCGGGGGGGGCCACGAGCAGTACTTC.

The J gene is TRBJ2-3, the V gene TRBV10-3, with 9 positions matching TRBD1. The CDR3 length is 15 residues. Germline CDR1 reads ENHRY; CDR2 reads SYGVKD. V shed 11 bases and J 3 bases; nucleotides not matched to a gene: 12. This chain's CDR3 is CAARWRDRVTDTQYF. In DNA form, the CDR3 reads TGTGCCGCGCGGTGGCGGGACAGGGTAACAGATACGCAGTATTTT.

This chain uses TRBV18 with TRBJ1-3; D perhaps matches TRBD1 (5 bases). CDR3 size: 16 residues. Germline values: CDR1 KGHSH, CDR2 LQKENI. The V gene lost 8 bases and the J gene lost 1 base, with 18 bases spanning the gap. The CDR3, as DNA: TGTGCCAGCGGGGCCGATACGGGTACTTCTGGAAACACCATATATTTT. Translated, it gives CASGADTGTSGNTIYF.

This chain uses TRBV2 with TRBJ1-5; 9 nucleotides match TRBD1. V lost 6 bases to trimming and J lost 5 bases; unmatched junction nucleotides: 5. The CDR3 is 14 residues long. Germline-derived CDR1 and CDR2 are SNHLY and FYNNEI. For the CDR3, the DNA is TGTGCCAGCAGGGAACGGACAGGGGATCAGCCCCAGCATTTT. Translation gives CASRERTGDQPQHF.

The chain uses TRBV7-9 and TRBJ1-6; TRBD1 matches 8 bases. The CDR3 runs to 16 residues. Germline loops: CDR1 SEHNR, CDR2 FQNEAQ (reference sequence). The V gene end was trimmed by 6 bases and the J gene end by 7 bases; junction bases not matched to a gene: 11. The DNA for the CDR3 is TGTGCCAGCAGGCATCAGGGGACAGGACGGAATTCACCCCTCCACTTT. It translates to CASRHQGTGRNSPLHF.

The V call is TRBV7-2, the J call TRBJ2-7; unclear D gene. The CDR3 contains 16 residues. The V end lost 1 base, the J end lost 3 bases, and 16 bases lay between the germline ends. Looked up from germline, CDR1 is SGHTA and CDR2 is FQGNSA. In nucleotides, the CDR3 is TGTGCCAGCAGCTTAGGTTACGTGGGTCTTGGCTACGAGCAGTACTTC. This translates into CASSLGYVGLGYEQYF.

This clone was seen more than once but under ten times. The chain couples TRBV5-1 to TRBJ2-1; 9 nucleotides line up with TRBD1. Germline-derived CDR1 and CDR2 are SGHRS and YFSETQ. The CDR3 sequence is 16 residues long. V was clipped by 1 base and J by 0 bases; unmatched bases: 2. CDR3 sequence (DNA): TGCGCCAGCAGCTTGACAGGGGGCAGCTCCTACAATGAGCAGTTCTTC. It encodes CASSLTGGSSYNEQFF.

This chain uses TRBV18 with TRBJ2-1; 10 bases are shared with TRBD2. The junction had 9 bases not matched to a gene; V was cut back by 6 bases and J by 7 bases. The V gene's germline CDR1 is KGHSH and CDR2 LQKENI. The CDR3 covers 15 residues. CDR3 in amino acids: CASSLGSGRRNEQFF. The CDR3 DNA follows: TGTGCCAGCTCTCTGGGTAGCGGGAGGAGGAATGAGCAGTTCTTC.

The rearrangement links TRBV19 to TRBJ2-7, with D uncertain. The CDR3 length is 13 residues. The V end was cut by 5 bases, the J end by 4 bases, with 12 bases between. Per the germline V gene, CDR1 is LNHDA and CDR2 is SQIVND (reference sequence). In DNA, the CDR3 is TGTGCCAGTAGTCTACGGACGGCTTACGAGCAGTACTTC. Translation gives CASSLRTAYEQYF. Based on the CDR3 plus reference TRBV19 and TRBJ2-7, the full variable domain is DGGITQSPKYLFRKEGQNVTLSCEQNLNHDAMYWYRQDPGQGLRLIYYSQIVNDFQKGDIAEGYSVSREKKESFPLTVTSAQKNPTAFYLCASSLRTAYEQYFGPGTRLTVT.

The J gene is TRBJ2-7, the V gene TRBV21-1. TRBV21-1 counts as a pseudogene. The CDR3 is 16 amino acids. This CDR3 reads CASRPGLLHVLDEQYF. Here the CDR3 DNA reads TGTGCCAGCAGGCCTGGTTTGCTACACGTGTTAGACGAGCAGTACTTC.

The gene calls are TRBV9 and TRBJ1-4, with D tentatively TRBD1 (5 bases). The CDR3 length is 14 residues. The V gene's germline CDR1 is SGDLS and CDR2 YYNGEE. V lost 3 bases, J lost 4 bases, and 10 bases lay in between. As DNA, the CDR3 is TGTGCCAGCAGCGGTCCCAGGGATAATGAAAAACTGTTTTTT. Its protein is CASSGPRDNEKLFF.

The gene calls are TRBV29-1 and TRBJ2-3, with 8 bases aligning to TRBD2. The CDR3 sequence is 14 residues long. The V segment lost 6 bases and the J segment 0 bases; nucleotides outside the gene matches: 5. Germline lookup yields CDR1 SQVTM and CDR2 ANQGSEA. The CDR3 nucleotides are TGCAGCGTCCGTAGCGGGACTAGCACAGATACGCAGTATTTT. Its protein product is CSVRSGTSTDTQYF.